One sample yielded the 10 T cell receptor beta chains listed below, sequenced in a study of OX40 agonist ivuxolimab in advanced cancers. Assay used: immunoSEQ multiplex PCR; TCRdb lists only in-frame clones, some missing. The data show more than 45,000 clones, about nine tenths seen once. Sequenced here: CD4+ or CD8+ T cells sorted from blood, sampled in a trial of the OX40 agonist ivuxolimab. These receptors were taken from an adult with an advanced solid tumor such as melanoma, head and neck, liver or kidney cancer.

CDR3 coding DNA: TGTGCCAGCCGTCGGGGGGTCAATCAGCCCCAGCATTTT. Translating gives CASRRGVNQPQHF. V is TRBV27 and J is TRBJ1-5; possibly TRBD1 for D (5 bases). Germline values: CDR1 MNHEY, CDR2 SMNVEV (reference sequence). V lost 8 bases to trimming and J lost 3 bases, with 11 bases between them. The length of the CDR3 is 13 residues.

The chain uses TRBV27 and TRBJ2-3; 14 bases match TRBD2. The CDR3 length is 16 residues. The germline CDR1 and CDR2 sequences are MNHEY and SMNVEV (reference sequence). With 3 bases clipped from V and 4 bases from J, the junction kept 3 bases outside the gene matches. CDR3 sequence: CASSFGLAGGADTQYF. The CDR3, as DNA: TGTGCCAGCAGTTTCGGACTAGCGGGGGGTGCAGATACGCAGTATTTT.

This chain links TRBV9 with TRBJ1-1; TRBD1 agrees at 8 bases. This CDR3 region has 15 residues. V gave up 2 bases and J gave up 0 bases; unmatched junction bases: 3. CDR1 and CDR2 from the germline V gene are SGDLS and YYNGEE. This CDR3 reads CASSVWTGMNTEAFF. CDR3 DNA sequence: TGTGCCAGCAGCGTTTGGACAGGGATGAACACTGAAGCTTTCTTT.

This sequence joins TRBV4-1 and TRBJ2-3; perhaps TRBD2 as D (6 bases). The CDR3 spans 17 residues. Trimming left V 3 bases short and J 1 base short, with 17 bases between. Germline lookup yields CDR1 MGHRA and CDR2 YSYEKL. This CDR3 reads CASSQLPGLHGTDTQYF. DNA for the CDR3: TGCGCCAGCAGCCAGCTTCCGGGACTCCATGGCACAGATACGCAGTATTTT.

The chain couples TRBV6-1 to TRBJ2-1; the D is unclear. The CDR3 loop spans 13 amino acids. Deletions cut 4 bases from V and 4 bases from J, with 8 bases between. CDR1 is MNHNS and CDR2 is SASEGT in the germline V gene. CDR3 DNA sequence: TGTGCCAGCAGTGTTGTAGCATACAATGAGCAGTTCTTC. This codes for CASSVVAYNEQFF.

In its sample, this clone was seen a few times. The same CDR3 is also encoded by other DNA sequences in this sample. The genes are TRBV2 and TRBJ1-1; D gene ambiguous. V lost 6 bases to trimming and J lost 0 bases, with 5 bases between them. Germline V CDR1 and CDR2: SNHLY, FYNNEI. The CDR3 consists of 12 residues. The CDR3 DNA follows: TGTGCCAGCAGACCCCTGAACACTGAAGCTTTCTTT. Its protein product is CASRPLNTEAFF. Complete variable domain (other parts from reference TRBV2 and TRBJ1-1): EPEVTQTPSHQVTQMGQEVILRCVPISNHLYFYWYRQILGQKVEFLVSFYNNEISEKSEIFDDQFSVERPDGSNFTLKIRSTKLEDSAMYFCASRPLNTEAFFGQGTRLTVV.

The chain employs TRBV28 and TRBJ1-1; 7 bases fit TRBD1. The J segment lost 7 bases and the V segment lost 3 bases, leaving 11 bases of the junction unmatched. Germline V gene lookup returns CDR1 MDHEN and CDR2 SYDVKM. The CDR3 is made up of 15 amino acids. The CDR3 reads CASSLVTGTNGEAFF. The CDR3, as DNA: TGTGCCAGCAGTTTGGTGACAGGGACTAATGGTGAAGCTTTCTTT.

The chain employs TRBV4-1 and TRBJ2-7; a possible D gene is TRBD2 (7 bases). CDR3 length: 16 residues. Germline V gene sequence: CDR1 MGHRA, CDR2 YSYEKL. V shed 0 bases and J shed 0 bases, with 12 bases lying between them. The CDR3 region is CASSQEGGVRSYEQYF. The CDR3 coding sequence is TGCGCCAGCAGCCAAGAAGGGGGGGTCCGCTCCTACGAGCAGTACTTC.

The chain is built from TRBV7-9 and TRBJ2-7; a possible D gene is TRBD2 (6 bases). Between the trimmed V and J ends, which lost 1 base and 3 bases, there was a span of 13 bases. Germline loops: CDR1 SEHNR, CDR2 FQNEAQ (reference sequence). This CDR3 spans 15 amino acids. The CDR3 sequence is CASSLGTGGYYEQYF. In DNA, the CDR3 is TGTGCCAGCAGCTTAGGAACCGGGGGTTACTACGAGCAGTACTTC.

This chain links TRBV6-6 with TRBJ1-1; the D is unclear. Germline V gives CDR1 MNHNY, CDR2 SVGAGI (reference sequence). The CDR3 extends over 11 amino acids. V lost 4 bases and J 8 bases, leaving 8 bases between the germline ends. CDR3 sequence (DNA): TGTGCCAGCAGTTCAAGACAAGAAGCTTTCTTT. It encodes CASSSRQEAFF.